This TCR beta chain was captured by sequencing in a study of prognosis after radiotherapy for stage I lung cancer. By two-round multiplex PCR, the TCR beta CDR3 was amplified from genomic DNA. The use of primers specific to each TRBV and TRBJ gene characterized first-round PCR. TCRdb used MiXCR to reprocess the multiplex PCR reads, holding one entry per CDR3 protein. Counted here are tens of thousands of distinct CDR3 sequences, roughly two fifths occurring once; the ten biggest clones make up 25% to 35%. Per the germline V gene, CDR1 is SGHTA and CDR2 is FQGNSA. Unmatched junction bases numbered 5, after V lost 0 bases and J lost 3 bases. The CDR3 is 15 amino acids.

The genes are TRBV7-2 and TRBJ2-7; 7 positions agree with TRBD2. The sequenced sample was PBMCs, obtained before or after stereotactic body radiation therapy (not recorded which). The source of this sequence is a donor over 45 with non-small cell lung cancer. CDR3 nucleotides: TGTGCCAGCAGCTTAGCGGGGGGGGTATACTACGAGCAGTACTTC. This gives the protein CASSLAGGVYYEQYF.